These 2 T cell receptor beta chains were all obtained from the same sample, sequenced in a study of blood T cells in healthy people across ages. Sample-barcoded 5' priming and a J-beta primer mix drove a second PCR of roughly 7 to 11 cycles. MiXCR, run by TCRdb on the 5' RACE reads, gives a single entry per CDR3 protein. The data show approximately 1.5 million distinct CDR3 sequences, less than 45% seen once. Sequenced: blood. Source of these receptors: a woman between 18 and 30 years old in good health.

The V gene is TRBV7-8, the J gene TRBJ2-1, with D tentatively TRBD2 (6 bases). The J call is uncertain, as TRBJ2-7 better fits the DNA end. The V gene's germline CDR1 is SGHVS and CDR2 FQNEAQ. This CDR3 has 17 amino acids. This chain's CDR3 is CASSLPRRVRPYNEQYF. The CDR3 nucleotides read TGTGCCAGCAGCTTACCGAGGAGGGTTAGGCCCTACAATGAGCAGTACTTC.

This clonotype was found many times. The J gene is TRBJ2-7, the V gene TRBV6-2 or TRBV6-3; 9 bases agree with TRBD1. This CDR3 is built from 15 residues. CDR1 is MNHEY and CDR2 is SVGEGT in the germline V gene. Trimming at V came to 2 bases and at J to 3 bases, leaving 5 bases not matched to a gene. In DNA, the CDR3 is TGTGCCAGCAGTTACAAGGGACAGGGCATCTACGAGCAGTACTTC. It translates to CASSYKGQGIYEQYF.